A selection of T cell receptor beta chains follows, all from one sample in a study of blood T cell repertoires in COVID-19. This table comes from immunoSEQ multiplex PCR, and its TCRdb copy is limited to in-frame clones, with some not included. The table lists some 200,000 clones, 70% to 90% of them singletons. What was sequenced was PBMCs or T cells enriched from blood (not recorded which). All receptors derive from a woman under 30 who had recovered from COVID-19. The CDR3 runs from the conserved cysteine through the conserved F or W. The D gene is left open where the match is weak.

j_call v_call d_call cdr3_nt cdr3_aa
TRBJ1-6 TRBV7-8 TRBD1 TGTGCCAGCAGCTCGGGACAGGGGGGAAACAATTCACCCCTCCACTTT CASSSGQGGNNSPLHF
TRBJ2-4 TRBV3-1/TRBV3-2 TRBD1 TGTGCCAGCAGCTTAGACCGCGCGCAGGGGGCAAACATTCAGTACTTC CASSLDRAQGANIQYF
TRBJ1-3 TRBV18 TRBD1 TGTGCCAGCTCACGGGGGACAGGGGAGCTCTCTGGAAACACCATATATTTT CASSRGTGELSGNTIYF
TRBJ2-1 TRBV6-5 TRBD2 TGTGCCAGCAGTTACTCGGGGACTAGGGGCAATGAGCAGTTCTTC CASSYSGTRGNEQFF
TRBJ1-5 TRBV30 TRBD1 TGTGCCTGGGGTGGACAGGGAAGTCAGCCCCAGCATTTT CAWGGQGSQPQHF
TRBJ1-4 TRBV7-9 . TGTGCCAGCAGCTCACAGGGAACTAATGAAAAACTGTTTTTT CASSSQGTNEKLFF
TRBJ2-7 TRBV5-1 . TGCGCCAGCAGTGCTCGGCCAGGGGAAGTGCAGTACTTC CASSARPGEVQYF
TRBJ1-1 TRBV5-1 TRBD1 TGCGCCAGCAGCTTACGGACAGGGACAGGGACTGAAGCTTTCTTT CASSLRTGTGTEAFF
TRBJ2-7 TRBV11-2 . TGTGCCAGCAGCGTTGCAACAGGGTTGGTGTACGAGCAGTACTTC CASSVATGLVYEQYF
TRBJ1-3 TRBV19 TRBD1 TGTGCCAGCGGGACAGGGGGAAACACCATATATTTT CASGTGGNTIYF
TRBJ2-5 TRBV7-6 TRBD1 TGTGCCAGCAGCAGAACACAGGGGGTAGGGGAGACCCAGTACTTC CASSRTQGVGETQYF
TRBJ1-1 TRBV11-2 . TGTGCCAGCAGCTTACACCGCGGCAAGCCGAACACTGAAGCTTTCTTT CASSLHRGKPNTEAFF
TRBJ2-1 TRBV27 . TGTGCCAGCAGTTTATTCCCGTACAATGAGCAGTTCTTC CASSLFPYNEQFF
TRBJ2-6 TRBV28 . TGTGCCAGCAGTTTCCGGGGCTCTGGGGCCAACGTCCTGACTTTC CASSFRGSGANVLTF
TRBJ2-1 TRBV5-4 . TGTGCCAGCAGCGATGACTATCCTAAGAAGTTCTTC CASSDDYPKKFF
TRBJ1-3 TRBV28 . TGTGCCAGCAGCATTAGATCCGGAAACACCATATATTTT CASSIRSGNTIYF